The source of this TCR beta chain is a study of beta chain features in type 1 diabetes. Overall study: The patients were much like the healthy donors in age, gender and cell yields.

The study reverse transcribed the entire isolated RNA, so it sequenced expressed TCRB transcripts. The data were produced by immunoSEQ multiplex PCR, yet TCRdb's version contains in-frame clones alone and is incomplete. The table includes roughly 730,000 clones, around 15% detected once. A note on this clone: Its matching antigen is unknown.

This CDR3 contains 19 residues. The V and J ends lost 0 bases and 2 bases, in that order; junction bases with no gene match: 13. The germline CDR1 and CDR2 sequences are SGHAT and FQNNGV. Whole-study findings and limits: Naive, central memory and regulatory TCRB repertoires appeared more similar among patients than healthy donors. When Type 1 diabetes patients were examined, their TCRB CDR3s proved moderately but significantly shorter in all four CD4+ subsets. Fewer junction insertions and more nucleotide deletions appeared in type 1 diabetes patients.

This clonotype was sampled from a man between 18 and 35 years old with type 1 diabetes. The sequencing sample was made of naive CD4+ T cells from blood. The genes are TRBV11-2 and TRBJ2-4; 7 positions match TRBD2. The CDR3 DNA follows: TGTGCCAGCAGCTTAGATCGGCCACCGGGACTACTAACCAAAAACATTCAGTACTTC. Translation: CASSLDRPPGLLTKNIQYF.